This entry describes one T cell receptor (beta chain). The CDR3 is 14 amino acids. Germline values: CDR1 SGHRS, CDR2 YFSETQ. The germline V and J ends were trimmed by 0 bases and 2 bases, with 6 bases remaining between them. The sample comes from a study of shared clonotypes between healthy human individuals. Overall study context: Three CD4 naive, three CD4 memory, two CD8 naive and one CD8 memory plate were used per donor.

Deep was the level used in running the assay. Data came from immunoSEQ multiplex PCR; TCRdb stores just in-frame clones and leaves some out. The sample lists about 1.5 million clones, under 99% occurring once. The chain is built from TRBV5-1 and TRBJ2-1; no reliable D call. The sequenced material came from naive CD4+ T cells sorted from blood. Noted subset: CD45RA+ positively selected. This TCR was recovered from a man aged 25 to 40 in good health. CDR3 protein: CASSLGDPYNEQFF. As DNA, the CDR3 is TGCGCCAGCAGCTTGGGTGATCCCTACAATGAGCAGTTCTTC.